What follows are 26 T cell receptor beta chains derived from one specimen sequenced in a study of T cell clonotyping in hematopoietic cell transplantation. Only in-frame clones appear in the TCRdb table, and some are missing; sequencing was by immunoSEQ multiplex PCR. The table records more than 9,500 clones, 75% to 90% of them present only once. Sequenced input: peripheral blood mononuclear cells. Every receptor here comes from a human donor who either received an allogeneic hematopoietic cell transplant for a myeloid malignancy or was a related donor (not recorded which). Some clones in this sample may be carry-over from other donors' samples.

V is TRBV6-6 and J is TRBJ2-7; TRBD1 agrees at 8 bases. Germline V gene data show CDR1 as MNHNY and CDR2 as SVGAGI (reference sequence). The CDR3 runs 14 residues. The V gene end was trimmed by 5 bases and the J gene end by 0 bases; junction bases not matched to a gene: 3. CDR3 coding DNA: TGTGCCAGCAGTAGGGGGACAGGCTCCTACGAGCAGTACTTC. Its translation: CASSRGTGSYEQYF.

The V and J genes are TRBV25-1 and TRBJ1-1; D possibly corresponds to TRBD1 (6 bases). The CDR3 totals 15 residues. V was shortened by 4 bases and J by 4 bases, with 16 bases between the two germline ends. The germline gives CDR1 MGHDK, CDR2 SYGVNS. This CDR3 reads CASSVVRGMGTEAFF. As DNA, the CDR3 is TGTGCCAGCAGTGTGGTCAGGGGAATGGGCACTGAAGCTTTCTTT.

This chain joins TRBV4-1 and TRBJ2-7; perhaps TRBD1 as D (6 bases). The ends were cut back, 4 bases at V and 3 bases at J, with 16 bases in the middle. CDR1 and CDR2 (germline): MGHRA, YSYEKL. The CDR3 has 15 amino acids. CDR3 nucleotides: TGCGCCAGCAGCCCGGGGCAGGGGCCATTCTACGAGCAGTACTTC. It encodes CASSPGQGPFYEQYF.

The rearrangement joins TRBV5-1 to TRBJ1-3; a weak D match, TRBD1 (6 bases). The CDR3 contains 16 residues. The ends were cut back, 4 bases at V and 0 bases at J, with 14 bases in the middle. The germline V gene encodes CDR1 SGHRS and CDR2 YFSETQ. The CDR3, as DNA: TGCGCCAGCAGCAGGGGACATCCGAACTCTGGAAACACCATATATTTT. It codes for CASSRGHPNSGNTIYF.

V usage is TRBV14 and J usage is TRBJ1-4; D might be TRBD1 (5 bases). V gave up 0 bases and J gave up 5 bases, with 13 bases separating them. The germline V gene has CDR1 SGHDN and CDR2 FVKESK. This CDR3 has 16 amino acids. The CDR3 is CASSQERGPSNEKLFF. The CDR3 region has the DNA TGTGCCAGCAGCCAAGAAAGGGGACCCTCCAATGAAAAACTGTTTTTT.

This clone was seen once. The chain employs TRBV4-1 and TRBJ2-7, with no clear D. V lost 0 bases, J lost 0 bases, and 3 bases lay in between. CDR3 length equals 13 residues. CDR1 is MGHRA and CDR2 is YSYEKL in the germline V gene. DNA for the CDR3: TGCGCCAGCAGCCAAGATCACTCCTACGAGCAGTACTTC. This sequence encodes CASSQDHSYEQYF.

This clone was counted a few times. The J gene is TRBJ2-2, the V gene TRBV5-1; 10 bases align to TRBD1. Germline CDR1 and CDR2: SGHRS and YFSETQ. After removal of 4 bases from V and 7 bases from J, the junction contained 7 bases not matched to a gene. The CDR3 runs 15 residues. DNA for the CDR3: TGCGCCAGCAGCAGACAGGGGGCGTCAAACGGGGAGCTGTTTTTT. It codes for CASSRQGASNGELFF.

This CDR3 reads CASSFLGGNTEAFF. CDR3 sequence (DNA): TGCGCCAGCAGCTTTTTAGGGGGAAACACTGAAGCTTTCTTT. This chain links TRBV5-1 with TRBJ1-1; perhaps TRBD1 as D (6 bases). Germline V gene lookup returns CDR1 SGHRS and CDR2 YFSETQ. This CDR3 is built from 14 residues. Trimming took 2 bases from V and 2 from J, leaving 10 bases between them. The full variable domain, its missing parts supplied by reference TRBV5-1 and TRBJ1-1, is KAGVTQTPRYLIKTRGQQVTLSCSPISGHRSVSWYQQTPGQGLQFLFEYFSETQRNKGNFPGRFSGRQFSNSRSEMNVSTLELGDSALYLCASSFLGGNTEAFFGQGTRLTVV.

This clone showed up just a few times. Written as DNA, the CDR3 is TGTGCCAGCAGCGGGGTCGGCAATGAGCAGTTCTTC. This codes for CASSGVGNEQFF. The chain links TRBV7-8 to TRBJ2-1, with no clear D. The V and J ends lost 5 bases and 6 bases respectively, with 8 bases between them. Per the germline V gene, CDR1 is SGHVS and CDR2 is FQNEAQ. The CDR3 has 12 residues.

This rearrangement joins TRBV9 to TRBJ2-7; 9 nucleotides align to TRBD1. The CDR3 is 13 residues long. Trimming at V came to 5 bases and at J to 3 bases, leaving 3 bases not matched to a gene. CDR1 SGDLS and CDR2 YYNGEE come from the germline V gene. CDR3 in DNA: TGTGCCAGCAGTCGGGACAGGGTCTACGAGCAGTACTTC. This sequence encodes CASSRDRVYEQYF. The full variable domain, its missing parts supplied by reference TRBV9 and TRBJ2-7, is DSGVTQTPKHLITATGQRVTLRCSPRSGDLSVYWYQQSLDQGLQFLIQYYNGEERAKGNILERFSAQQFPDLHSELNLSSLELGDSALYFCASSRDRVYEQYFGPGTRLTVT.

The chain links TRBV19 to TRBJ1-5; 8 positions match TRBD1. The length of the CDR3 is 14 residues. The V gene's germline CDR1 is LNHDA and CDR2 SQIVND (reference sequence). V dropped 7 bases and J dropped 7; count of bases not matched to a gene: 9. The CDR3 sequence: CASTDRVEGQPQHF. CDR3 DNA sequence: TGTGCCAGTACGGACAGGGTCGAAGGGCAGCCCCAGCATTTT.

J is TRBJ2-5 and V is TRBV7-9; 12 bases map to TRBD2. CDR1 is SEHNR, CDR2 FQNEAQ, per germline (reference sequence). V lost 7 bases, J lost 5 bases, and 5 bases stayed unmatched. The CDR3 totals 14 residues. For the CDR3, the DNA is TGTGCCAGCATCCATACTAGCGGGGGGGAGACCCAGTACTTC. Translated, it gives CASIHTSGGETQYF.

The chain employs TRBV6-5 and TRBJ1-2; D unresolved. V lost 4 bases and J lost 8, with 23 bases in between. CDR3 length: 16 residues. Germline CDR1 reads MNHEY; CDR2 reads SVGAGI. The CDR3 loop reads CASSLPRTGVLLGYTF. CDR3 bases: TGTGCCAGCAGTTTACCCCGAACCGGGGTACTTCTCGGCTACACCTTC.

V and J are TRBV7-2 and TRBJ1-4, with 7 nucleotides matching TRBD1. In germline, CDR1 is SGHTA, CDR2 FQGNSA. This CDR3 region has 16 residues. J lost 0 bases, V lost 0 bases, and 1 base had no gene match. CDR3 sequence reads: CASSLAGTATNEKLFF. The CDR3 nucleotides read TGTGCCAGCAGCTTAGCGGGGACAGCAACTAATGAAAAACTGTTTTTT.

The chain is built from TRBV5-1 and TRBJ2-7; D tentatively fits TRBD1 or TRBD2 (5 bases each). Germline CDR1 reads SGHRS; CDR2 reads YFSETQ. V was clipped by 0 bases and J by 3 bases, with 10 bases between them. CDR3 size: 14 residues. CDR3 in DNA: TGCGCCAGCAGCTTGGGAGGGGCTGGCTACGAGCAGTACTTC. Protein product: CASSLGGAGYEQYF.

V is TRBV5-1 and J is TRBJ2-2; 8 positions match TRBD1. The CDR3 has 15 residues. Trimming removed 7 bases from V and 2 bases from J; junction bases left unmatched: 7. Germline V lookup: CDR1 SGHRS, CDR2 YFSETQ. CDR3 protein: CASQPGGSNTGELFF. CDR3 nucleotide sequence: TGCGCCAGCCAGCCAGGGGGCTCTAACACCGGGGAGCTGTTTTTT.

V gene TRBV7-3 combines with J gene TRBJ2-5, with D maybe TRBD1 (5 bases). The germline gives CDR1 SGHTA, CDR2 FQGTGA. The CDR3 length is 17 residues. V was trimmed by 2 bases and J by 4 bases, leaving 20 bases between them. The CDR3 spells CASSLGAGISTGETQYF. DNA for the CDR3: TGTGCCAGCAGCTTAGGGGCTGGCATCTCAACGGGAGAGACCCAGTACTTC.

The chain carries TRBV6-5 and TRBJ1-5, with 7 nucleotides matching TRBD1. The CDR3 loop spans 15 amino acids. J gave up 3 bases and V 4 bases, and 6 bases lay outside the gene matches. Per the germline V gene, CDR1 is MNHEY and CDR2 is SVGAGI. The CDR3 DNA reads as TGTGCCAGCAGTTCCGGGACAGCTGTCAATCAGCCCCAGCATTTT. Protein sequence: CASSSGTAVNQPQHF.

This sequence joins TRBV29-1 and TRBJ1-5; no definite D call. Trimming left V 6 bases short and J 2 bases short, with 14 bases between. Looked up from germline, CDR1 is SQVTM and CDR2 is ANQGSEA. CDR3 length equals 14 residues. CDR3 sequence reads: CSVLGETGNQPQHF. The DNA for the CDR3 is TGCAGCGTCCTCGGGGAGACGGGCAATCAGCCCCAGCATTTT.

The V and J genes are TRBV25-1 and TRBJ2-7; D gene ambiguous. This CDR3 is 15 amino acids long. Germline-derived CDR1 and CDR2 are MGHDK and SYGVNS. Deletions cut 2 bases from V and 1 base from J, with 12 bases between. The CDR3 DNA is TGTGCCAGCAGTGAAGGCACAGCCATTTCCTACGAGCAGTACTTC. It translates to CASSEGTAISYEQYF.

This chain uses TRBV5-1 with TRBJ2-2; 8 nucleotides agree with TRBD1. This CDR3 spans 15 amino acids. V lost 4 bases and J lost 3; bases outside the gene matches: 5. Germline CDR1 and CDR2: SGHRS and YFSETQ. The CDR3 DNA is TGCGCCAGCAGCAAGGGGGACAGGTACACCGGGGAGCTGTTTTTT. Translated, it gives CASSKGDRYTGELFF.

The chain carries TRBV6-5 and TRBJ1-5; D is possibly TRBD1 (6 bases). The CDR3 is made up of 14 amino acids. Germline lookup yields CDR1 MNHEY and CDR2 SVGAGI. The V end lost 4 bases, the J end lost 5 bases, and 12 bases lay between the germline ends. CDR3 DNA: TGTGCCAGCAGTTTACGGGGGCTTTATCAGCCCCAGCATTTT. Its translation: CASSLRGLYQPQHF.

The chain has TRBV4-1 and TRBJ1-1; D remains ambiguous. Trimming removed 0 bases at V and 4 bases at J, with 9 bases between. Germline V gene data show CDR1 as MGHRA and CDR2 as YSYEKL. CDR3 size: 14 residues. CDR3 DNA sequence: TGCGCCAGCAGCCAAGATTCACGGGGCACTGAAGCTTTCTTT. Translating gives CASSQDSRGTEAFF.

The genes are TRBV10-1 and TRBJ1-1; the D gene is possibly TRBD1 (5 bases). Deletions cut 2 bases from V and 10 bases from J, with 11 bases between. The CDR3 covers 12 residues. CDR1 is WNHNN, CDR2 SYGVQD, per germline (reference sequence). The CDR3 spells CASSEPAGRAFF. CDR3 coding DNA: TGCGCCAGCAGTGAGCCGGCAGGGAGAGCTTTCTTT.

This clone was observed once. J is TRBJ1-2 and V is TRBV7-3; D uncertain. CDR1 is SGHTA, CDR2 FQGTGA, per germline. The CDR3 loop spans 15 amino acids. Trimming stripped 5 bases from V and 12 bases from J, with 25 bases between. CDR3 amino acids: CASSLRVGELGFDTF. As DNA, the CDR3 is TGTGCCAGCAGCCTAAGGGTTGGGGAGTTAGGGTTTGACACCTTC.

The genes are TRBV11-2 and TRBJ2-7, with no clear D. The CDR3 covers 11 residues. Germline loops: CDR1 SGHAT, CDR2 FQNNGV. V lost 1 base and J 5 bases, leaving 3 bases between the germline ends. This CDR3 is CASSLGHEQYF. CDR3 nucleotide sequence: TGTGCCAGCAGCTTAGGCCACGAGCAGTACTTC.